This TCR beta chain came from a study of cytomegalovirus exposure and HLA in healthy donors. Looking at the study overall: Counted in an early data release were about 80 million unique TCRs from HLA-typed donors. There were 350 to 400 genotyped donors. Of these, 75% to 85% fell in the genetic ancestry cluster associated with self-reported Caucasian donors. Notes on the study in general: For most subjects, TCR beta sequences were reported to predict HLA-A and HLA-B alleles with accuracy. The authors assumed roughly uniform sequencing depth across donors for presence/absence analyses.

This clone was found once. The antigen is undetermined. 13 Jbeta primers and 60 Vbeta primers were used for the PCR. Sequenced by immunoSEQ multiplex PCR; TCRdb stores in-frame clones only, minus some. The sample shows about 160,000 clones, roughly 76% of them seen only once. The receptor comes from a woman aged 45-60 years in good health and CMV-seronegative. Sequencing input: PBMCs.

CDR3 sequence: CAISGQGGAPYEQYF. The CDR3 DNA reads TGTGCCATCAGTGGACAGGGGGGGGCCCCCTACGAGCAGTACTTC. The chain links TRBV10-3 to TRBJ2-7; 9 bases fit TRBD1. The ends lost 4 bases at V and 2 bases at J; junction bases unmatched: 6. The CDR3 is made up of 15 amino acids. The germline V gene encodes CDR1 ENHRY and CDR2 SYGVKD.